This TCR beta chain was profiled in a study of beta chain features in type 1 diabetes. On this clone: Its antigen is currently unknown.

Overall study results and limits: Among type 1 diabetes patients, VDJ junctions had fewer insertions and more deletions. In all four CD4+ subsets, TCRB CDR3 length was significantly, moderately reduced in type 1 diabetes. HLA effects on TCRB rearrangement stayed unresolved here.

Expressed TCRB transcripts were sequenced after all isolated RNA was converted to cDNA. The table came from immunoSEQ multiplex PCR; TCRdb's copy has only in-frame clones and leaves some out. The data show roughly 730,000 clones, 10% to 15% seen once. The germline V gene has CDR1 MDHEN and CDR2 SYDVKM. This CDR3 comprises 13 residues. The V and J genes are TRBV28 and TRBJ2-2; no definite D call. The better agreement between TRBJ1-1 and the DNA end casts doubt on the J call. Sequencing used naive CD4+ T cells from blood. The TCR was taken from a man in his late teens or twenties with type 1 diabetes. For the CDR3, the DNA is TGTGCCAGCAGTCCAACACCGAACACTGAAGCTTTCTTT. This sequence encodes CASSPTPNTEAFF.